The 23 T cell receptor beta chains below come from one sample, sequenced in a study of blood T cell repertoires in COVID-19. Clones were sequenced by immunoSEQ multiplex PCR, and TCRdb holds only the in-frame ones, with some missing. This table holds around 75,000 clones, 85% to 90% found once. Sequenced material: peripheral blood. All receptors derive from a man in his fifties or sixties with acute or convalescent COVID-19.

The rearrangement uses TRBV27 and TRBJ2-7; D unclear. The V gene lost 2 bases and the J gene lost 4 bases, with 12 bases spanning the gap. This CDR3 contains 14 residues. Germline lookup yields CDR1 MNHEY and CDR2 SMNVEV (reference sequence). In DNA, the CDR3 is TGTGCCAGCAGTTTAACCTACCAGGTGTACGAGCAGTACTTC. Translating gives CASSLTYQVYEQYF.

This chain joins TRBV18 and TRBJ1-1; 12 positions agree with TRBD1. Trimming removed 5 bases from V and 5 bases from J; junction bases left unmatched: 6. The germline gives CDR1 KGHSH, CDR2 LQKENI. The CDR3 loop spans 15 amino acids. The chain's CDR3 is CASSSGTGGRTEAFF. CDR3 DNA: TGTGCCAGCTCATCAGGGACAGGGGGCAGGACTGAAGCTTTCTTT.

CDR3 in DNA: TGTGCCAGCAGCTGGGGGACTAGCGGGAGTTCATTAGTCGATGAGCAGTTCTTC. Translating it yields CASSWGTSGSSLVDEQFF. The chain is built from TRBV7-2 and TRBJ2-1; 14 positions match TRBD2. CDR3 length equals 18 residues. V dropped 4 bases and J dropped 8; count of bases not matched to a gene: 13. Germline loops: CDR1 SGHTA, CDR2 FQGNSA. The full variable domain, in which reference TRBV7-2 and TRBJ2-1 provide the parts outside the CDR3, is GAGVSQSPSNKVTEKGKDVELRCDPISGHTALYWYRQSLGQGLEFLIYFQGNSAPDKSGLPSDRFSAERTGGSVSTLTIQRTQQEDSAVYLCASSWGTSGSSLVDEQFFGPGTRLTVL.

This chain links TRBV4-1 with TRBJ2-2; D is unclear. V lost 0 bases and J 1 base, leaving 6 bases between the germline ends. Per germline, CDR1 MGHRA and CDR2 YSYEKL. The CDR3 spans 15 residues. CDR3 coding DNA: TGCGCCAGCAGCCAAGAACCGGGGAACACCGGGGAGCTGTTTTTT. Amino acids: CASSQEPGNTGELFF.

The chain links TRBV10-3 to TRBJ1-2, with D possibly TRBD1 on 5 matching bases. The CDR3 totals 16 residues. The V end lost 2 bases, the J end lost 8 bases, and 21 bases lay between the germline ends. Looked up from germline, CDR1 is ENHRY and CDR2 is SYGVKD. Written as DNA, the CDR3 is TGTGCCATCAGTGAGGCAATCAGGGTAGGGCTGGCAGGCTACACCTTC. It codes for CAISEAIRVGLAGYTF.

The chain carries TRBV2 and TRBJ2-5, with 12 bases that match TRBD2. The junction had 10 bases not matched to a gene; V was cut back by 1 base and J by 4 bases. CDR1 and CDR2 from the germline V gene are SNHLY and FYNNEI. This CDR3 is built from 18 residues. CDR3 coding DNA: TGTGCCAGCAGTGAAGTGCTAGCGGGAGGGCCCGGTCGAGAGACCCAGTACTTC. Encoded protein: CASSEVLAGGPGRETQYF.

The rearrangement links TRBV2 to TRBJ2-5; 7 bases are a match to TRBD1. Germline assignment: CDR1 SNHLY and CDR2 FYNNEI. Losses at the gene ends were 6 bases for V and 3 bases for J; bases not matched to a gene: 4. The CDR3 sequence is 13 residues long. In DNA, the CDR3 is TGTGCCAGCAGCAAGGACAGGAAAGAGACCCAGTACTTC. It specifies CASSKDRKETQYF.

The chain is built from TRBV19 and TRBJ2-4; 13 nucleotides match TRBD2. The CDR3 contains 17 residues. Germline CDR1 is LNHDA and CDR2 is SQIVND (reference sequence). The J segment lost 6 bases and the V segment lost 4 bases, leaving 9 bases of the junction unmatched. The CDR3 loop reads CASSTGLAGVIGNIQYF. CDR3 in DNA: TGTGCCAGTAGTACCGGACTAGCGGGAGTAATAGGAAACATTCAGTACTTC.

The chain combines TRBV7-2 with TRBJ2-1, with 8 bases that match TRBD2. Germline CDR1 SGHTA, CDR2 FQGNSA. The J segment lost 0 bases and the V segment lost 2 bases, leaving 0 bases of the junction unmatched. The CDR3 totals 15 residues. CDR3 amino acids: CASSLSGSSYNEQFF. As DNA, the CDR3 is TGTGCCAGCAGCTTAAGCGGGAGCTCCTACAATGAGCAGTTCTTC.

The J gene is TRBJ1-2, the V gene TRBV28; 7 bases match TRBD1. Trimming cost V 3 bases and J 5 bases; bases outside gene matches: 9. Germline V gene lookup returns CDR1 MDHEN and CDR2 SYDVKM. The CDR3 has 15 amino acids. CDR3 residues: CASSFSRGLGYGYTF. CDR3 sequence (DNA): TGTGCCAGCAGTTTCTCCAGGGGGTTAGGGTATGGCTACACCTTC.

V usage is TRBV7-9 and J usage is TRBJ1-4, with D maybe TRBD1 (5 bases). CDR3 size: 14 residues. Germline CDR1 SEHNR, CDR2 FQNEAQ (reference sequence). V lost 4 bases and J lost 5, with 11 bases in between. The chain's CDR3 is CASSSWGGNEKLFF. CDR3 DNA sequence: TGTGCCAGCAGCTCCTGGGGCGGAAATGAAAAACTGTTTTTT.

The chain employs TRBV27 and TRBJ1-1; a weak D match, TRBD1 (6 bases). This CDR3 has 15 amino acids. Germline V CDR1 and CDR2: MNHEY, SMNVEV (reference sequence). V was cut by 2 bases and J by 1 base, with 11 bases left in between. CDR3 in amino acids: CASSLRGGGNTEAFF. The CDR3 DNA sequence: TGTGCCAGCAGTTTACGGGGAGGGGGGAACACTGAAGCTTTCTTT.

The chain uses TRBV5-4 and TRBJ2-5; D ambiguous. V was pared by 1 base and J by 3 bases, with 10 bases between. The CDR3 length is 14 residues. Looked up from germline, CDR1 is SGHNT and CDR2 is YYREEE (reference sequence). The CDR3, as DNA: TGTGCCAGCAGCTTGAGACAACCGGAAGAGACCCAGTACTTC. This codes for CASSLRQPEETQYF.

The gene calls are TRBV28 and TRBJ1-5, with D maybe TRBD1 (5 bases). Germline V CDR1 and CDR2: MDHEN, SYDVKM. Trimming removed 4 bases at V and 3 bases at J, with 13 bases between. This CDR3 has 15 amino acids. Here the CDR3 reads CASSSGGGNNQPQHF. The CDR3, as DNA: TGTGCCAGCAGTTCTGGGGGGGGGAACAATCAGCCCCAGCATTTT.

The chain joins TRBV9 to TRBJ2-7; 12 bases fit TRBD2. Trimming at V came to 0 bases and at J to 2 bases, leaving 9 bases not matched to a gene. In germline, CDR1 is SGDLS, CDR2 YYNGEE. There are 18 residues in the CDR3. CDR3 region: CASSVDSSASGRAYEQYF. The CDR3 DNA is TGTGCCAGCAGCGTAGATAGCTCGGCTAGCGGGAGGGCCTACGAGCAGTACTTC. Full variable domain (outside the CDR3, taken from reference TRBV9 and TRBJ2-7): DSGVTQTPKHLITATGQRVTLRCSPRSGDLSVYWYQQSLDQGLQFLIQYYNGEERAKGNILERFSAQQFPDLHSELNLSSLELGDSALYFCASSVDSSASGRAYEQYFGPGTRLTVT.

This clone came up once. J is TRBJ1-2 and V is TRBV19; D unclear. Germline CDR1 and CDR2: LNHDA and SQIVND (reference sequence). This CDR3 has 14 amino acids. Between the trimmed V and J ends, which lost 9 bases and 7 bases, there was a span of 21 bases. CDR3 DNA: TGTGCCAGCGCTAACCGCCAAGGGAGCGGTGGCTACACCTTC. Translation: CASANRQGSGGYTF.

CDR3 nucleotides: TGTGCCATTACAGGGTTCACCGGGGAGCTGTTTTTT. Translated: CAITGFTGELFF. This chain connects TRBV2 to TRBJ2-2; the D gene is possibly TRBD1 (6 bases). CDR3 length: 12 amino acids. From germline, CDR1 is SNHLY and CDR2 FYNNEI. V was shortened by 10 bases and J by 4 bases, with 10 bases between the two germline ends.

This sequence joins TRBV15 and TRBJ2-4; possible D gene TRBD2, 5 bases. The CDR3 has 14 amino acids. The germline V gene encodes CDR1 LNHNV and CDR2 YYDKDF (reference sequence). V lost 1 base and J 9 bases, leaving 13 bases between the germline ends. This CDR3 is CATSRGAGGAIQYF. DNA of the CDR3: TGTGCCACCAGCAGAGGGGCCGGAGGAGCCATTCAGTACTTC.

Here the CDR3 DNA reads TGTGCCAGCAGTGAGGCGCGGGGGGCCACCTTCTCCTACGAGCAGTACTTC. This encodes CASSEARGATFSYEQYF. The chain combines TRBV2 with TRBJ2-7, with 8 bases that match TRBD2. Germline V CDR1 and CDR2: SNHLY, FYNNEI. This CDR3 region has 17 residues. The J segment lost 0 bases and the V segment lost 3 bases, leaving 10 bases of the junction unmatched.

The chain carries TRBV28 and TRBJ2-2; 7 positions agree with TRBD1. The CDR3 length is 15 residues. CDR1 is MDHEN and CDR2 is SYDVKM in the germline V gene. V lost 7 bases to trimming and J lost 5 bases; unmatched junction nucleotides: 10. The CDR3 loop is CASTRPGQLTGELFF. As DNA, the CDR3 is TGTGCCAGCACCCGCCCGGGACAGCTTACCGGGGAGCTGTTTTTT. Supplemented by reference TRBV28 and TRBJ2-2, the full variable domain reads DVKVTQSSRYLVKRTGEKVFLECVQDMDHENMFWYRQDPGLGLRLIYFSYDVKMKEKGDIPEGYSVSREKKERFSLILESASTNQTSMYLCASTRPGQLTGELFFGEGSRLTVL.

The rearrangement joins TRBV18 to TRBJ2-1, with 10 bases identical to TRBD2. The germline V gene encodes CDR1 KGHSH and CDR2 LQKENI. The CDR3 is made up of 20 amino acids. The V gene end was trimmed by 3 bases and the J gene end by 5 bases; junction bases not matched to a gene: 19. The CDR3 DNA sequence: TGTGCCAGCTCACCCCCGAGACTAGCGGGTGGAGGCCCGACTAACAATGAGCAGTTCTTC. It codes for CASSPPRLAGGGPTNNEQFF. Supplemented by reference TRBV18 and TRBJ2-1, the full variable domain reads NAGVMQNPRHLVRRRGQEARLRCSPMKGHSHVYWYRQLPEEGLKFMVYLQKENIIDESGMPKERFSAEFPKEGPSILRIQQVVRGDSAAYFCASSPPRLAGGGPTNNEQFFGPGTRLTVL.

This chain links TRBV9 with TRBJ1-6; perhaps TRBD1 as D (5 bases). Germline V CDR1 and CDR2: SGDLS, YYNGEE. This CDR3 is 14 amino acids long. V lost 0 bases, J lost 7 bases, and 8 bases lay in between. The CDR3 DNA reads TGTGCCAGCAGCGTAGAGGGGCCCAATTCACCCCTCCACTTT. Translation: CASSVEGPNSPLHF.

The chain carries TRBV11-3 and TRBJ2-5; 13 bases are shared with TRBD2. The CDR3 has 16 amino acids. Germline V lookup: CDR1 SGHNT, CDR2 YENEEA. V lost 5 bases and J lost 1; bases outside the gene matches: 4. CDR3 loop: CASSGLAGASQETQYF. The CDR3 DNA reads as TGTGCCAGCAGCGGACTAGCGGGAGCGTCCCAAGAGACCCAGTACTTC.